Given below is one TCR beta chain in context. These data originate in a study of blood T cell repertoires in COVID-19. Assay: immunoSEQ multiplex PCR; the TCRdb copy retains only in-frame clones and omits some. The table records approximately 150,000 clones, approximately 80% of them present only once. Germline CDR1 and CDR2: SNHLY and FYNNEI. The CDR3 consists of 15 residues. V shed 6 bases and J shed 1 base, with 13 bases lying between them. The chain carries TRBV2 and TRBJ1-5; TRBD1 is a possible D gene (6 bases). The sequence was collected from a man aged 70-80 years who had been exposed to COVID-19. Sequencing input: PBMCs or T cells enriched from blood (not recorded which). CDR3 loop: CASSASGDSNQPQHF. The CDR3 nucleotides are TGTGCCAGCAGCGCCTCAGGGGACAGCAATCAGCCCCAGCATTTT.